These T cell receptor beta chains were read from a single sample in a study of shared clonotypes between healthy human individuals. This table comes from immunoSEQ multiplex PCR, and its TCRdb copy is limited to in-frame clones, with some not included. In the table there are fewer than 200,000 clones, over 80% of which are singletons. The sample comprised naive CD4+ T cells sorted from blood. The origin of the receptors is a woman between 25 and 40 years old in good health. Both conserved end residues are part of each CDR3. Fields, in order: D gene, clone size, J gene, V gene, CDR3 DNA, CDR3 protein. The D gene is left open where the match is weak. Some rows have no size entry. The others give once, few or many, or a class for an expanded clone.

NA	NA	TRBJ2-1	TRBV15	TGTGCCACCAGCAGAGAAACTTGGAATGAGCAGTTCTTC	CATSRETWNEQFF
NA	NA	TRBJ2-6	TRBV5-6	TGTGCCAGCAGCGTTGGACACAGCATCTCTGGGGCCAACGTCCTGACTTTC	CASSVGHSISGANVLTF
NA	NA	TRBJ1-2	TRBV7-9	TGTGCCAGCAGACCAAGGGGAGGGGTCGGCTATGGCTACACCTTC	CASRPRGGVGYGYTF
TRBD1	NA	TRBJ1-4	TRBV5-1	TGCGCCAGCAGCTTAAGCAAAACAGGGGGCTGGGGTGAAAAACTGTTTTTT	CASSLSKTGGWGEKLFF
NA	NA	TRBJ1-5	TRBV28	TGTGCCAGCATGGGACACTCGGGCAATCAGCCCCAGCATTTT	CASMGHSGNQPQHF
NA	NA	TRBJ2-3	TRBV7-2	TGTGCCAGCAGCTTATTTCAGCGAACTAGCACAGATACGCAGTATTTT	CASSLFQRTSTDTQYF
NA	NA	TRBJ1-2	TRBV27	TGTGCCAGCAGTACATCAGGGGCCTCTAACTATGGCTACACCTTC	CASSTSGASNYGYTF
NA	NA	TRBJ1-5	TRBV6-1	TGTGCCAGCAGTGAAGTAGGACACCTAAGCAATCAGCCCCAGCATTTT	CASSEVGHLSNQPQHF
NA	NA	TRBJ2-7	TRBV5-1	TGCGCCAGCAGCTTGAGTGCGGGACTCCTAGCGTCCTACGAGCAGTACTTC	CASSLSAGLLASYEQYF
TRBD2	NA	TRBJ2-6	TRBV19	TGTGCCAGTAGACCCGGGGGGAGCTCTGGGGCCAACGTCCTGACTTTC	CASRPGGSSGANVLTF
TRBD2	NA	TRBJ2-5	TRBV5-1	TGCGCCAGCGGTCGACTAGCGGGAGCCGAGACCCAGTACTTC	CASGRLAGAETQYF
NA	NA	TRBJ2-3	TRBV5-6	TGTGCCAATCAAACCCCCCTCGGCAGACAGTATTTT	CANQTPLGRQYF
NA	NA	TRBJ2-1	TRBV21-1	TGTGCCAGCAGCAATCCCAGAGAGGGAGGGGGTAGTTTTCCCTCCTACAATGAGCAGTTCTTC	CASSNPREGGGSFPSYNEQFF
NA	NA	TRBJ1-2	TRBV2	TGTGCCAGCAGTGAGGGACAAGATTGGTTCTATGGCTACACCTTC	CASSEGQDWFYGYTF
NA	NA	TRBJ2-2	TRBV5-1	TGCGCCAGCAGCTGGACGGAGTTGAACACCGGGGAGCTGTTTTTT	CASSWTELNTGELFF
TRBD1	NA	TRBJ2-2	TRBV5-1	TGCGCCAGCAGCACACTACCGGGACAGGGGTTTGGCGGGGAGCTGTTTTTT	CASSTLPGQGFGGELFF
NA	NA	TRBJ1-5	TRBV19	TGTGCCAGCCGACGGGACTTCGAAAATAGCAATCAGCCCCAGCATTTT	CASRRDFENSNQPQHF
NA	NA	TRBJ1-5	TRBV2	TGTGCCAGCAGTGGTCGGGGCTTCGAGCCCCAGCATTTT	CASSGRGFEPQHF
NA	NA	TRBJ2-1	TRBV5-1	TGCGCCAGCAGCCCGGGCCGGAGGGGAGGCTCCTACAATGAGCAGTTCTTC	CASSPGRRGGSYNEQFF
NA	NA	TRBJ2-7	TRBV28	TGTGCCAGCAGTTTATATCGGGGGGCCTCCTACGAGCAGTACTTC	CASSLYRGASYEQYF
TRBD1	NA	TRBJ2-5	TRBV6-6	TGTGCCAGCAGTTCGGGACAGGGCGGGGAGACCCAGTACTTC	CASSSGQGGETQYF
TRBD1	NA	TRBJ2-5	TRBV15	TGTGCCACCAGCAGAGATAGCACGACCAGGGGGGAGACCCAGTACTTC	CATSRDSTTRGETQYF
TRBD1	NA	TRBJ1-2	TRBV4-1	TGCGCCAGCAGCGAACACAGGGGAAGTGGCTACACCTTC	CASSEHRGSGYTF
NA	few	TRBJ1-2	TRBV12-5	TGTGCTAGTGGTCTGGGCCCTTATAGCTACACCTTC	CASGLGPYSYTF
NA	NA	TRBJ2-1	TRBV19	TGTGCCAGTAGTATATATTCGGGTGAGCAGTTCTTC	CASSIYSGEQFF
NA	NA	TRBJ1-3	TRBV7-6	TGTGCCAGCAGCTTAGGGTTGCGGGCACCCAGACTCTCTGGAAACACCATATATTTT	CASSLGLRAPRLSGNTIYF
NA	NA	TRBJ2-3	TRBV2	TGTGCCAGCAGTAGGTGGACCCCCCCCACAGATACGCAGTATTTT	CASSRWTPPTDTQYF
NA	NA	TRBJ1-1	TRBV5-1	TGCGCCAGCAGCCCCACCGTGGACAAGAACACTGAAGCTTTCTTT	CASSPTVDKNTEAFF